These 3 T cell receptor beta chains share one sample of origin, sequenced in a study of cytomegalovirus exposure and HLA in healthy donors. With 60 Vbeta and 13 Jbeta primers, the PCR was carried out. This table comes from immunoSEQ multiplex PCR, and its TCRdb copy is limited to in-frame clones, with some not included. The table lists 70,000 to 95,000 clones, around 80% of them singletons. The sequencing input was PBMCs. Receptor source: a man aged 18 to 30 in good health and CMV-seronegative.

The chain has TRBV27 and TRBJ2-5, with a tentative D call TRBD1 (7 bases). Deletions cut 5 bases from V and 4 bases from J, with 14 bases between. CDR1 MNHEY and CDR2 SMNVEV come from the germline V gene (reference sequence). The CDR3 extends over 14 amino acids. The CDR3 loop is CASSQGGLIETQYF. CDR3 nucleotide sequence: TGTGCCAGCAGTCAGGGGGGACTTATAGAGACCCAGTACTTC.

V and J are TRBV27 and TRBJ1-2; D remains unclear. The V gene lost 11 bases and the J gene lost 4 bases, with 17 bases spanning the gap. Germline V gene data show CDR1 as MNHEY and CDR2 as SMNVEV (reference sequence). The CDR3 runs 13 residues. In DNA form, the CDR3 reads TGTGCCTCCGCCCCAGGCGAGGGCTATGGCTACACCTTC. It specifies CASAPGEGYGYTF.

J is TRBJ2-3 and V is TRBV2, with 10 bases matching TRBD2. Trimming cost V 2 bases and J 0 bases; bases outside gene matches: 5. CDR1 is SNHLY, CDR2 FYNNEI, per germline. The length of the CDR3 is 17 residues. The CDR3 DNA follows: TGTGCCAGCAGTGAAAGGCTAGCGGGGGTTAGCACAGATACGCAGTATTTT. It specifies CASSERLAGVSTDTQYF.